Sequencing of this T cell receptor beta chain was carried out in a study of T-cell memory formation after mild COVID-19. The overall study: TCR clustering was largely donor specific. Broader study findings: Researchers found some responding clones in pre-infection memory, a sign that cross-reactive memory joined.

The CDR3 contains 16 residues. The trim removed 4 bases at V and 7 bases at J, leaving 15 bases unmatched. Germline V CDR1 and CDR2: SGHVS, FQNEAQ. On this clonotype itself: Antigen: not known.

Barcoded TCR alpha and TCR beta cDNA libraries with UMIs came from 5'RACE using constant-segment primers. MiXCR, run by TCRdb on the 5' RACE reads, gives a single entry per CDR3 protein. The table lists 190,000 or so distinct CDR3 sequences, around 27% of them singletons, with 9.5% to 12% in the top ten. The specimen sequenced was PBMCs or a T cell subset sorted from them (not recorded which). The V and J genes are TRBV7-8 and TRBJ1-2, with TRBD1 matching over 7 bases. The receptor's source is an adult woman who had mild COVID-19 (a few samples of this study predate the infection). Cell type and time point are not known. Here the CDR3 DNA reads TGTGCCAGCAGCTCCTCCGGTGGGACAGTGGGCGGTGGCTACACCTTC. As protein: CASSSSGGTVGGGYTF. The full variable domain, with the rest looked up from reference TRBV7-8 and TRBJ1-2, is GAGVSQSPRYKVAKRGQDVALRCDPISGHVSLFWYQQALGQGPEFLTYFQNEAQLDKSGLPSDRFFAERPEGSVSTLKIQRTQQEDSAVYLCASSSSGGTVGGGYTFGSGTRLTVV.